This is a list of T cell receptor beta chains from one sample in a study of blood T cell repertoires in COVID-19. Measured with immunoSEQ multiplex PCR; TCRdb has only the in-frame clones, and not every one. In the table there are approximately 260,000 clones, around 90% of which are singletons. Input material: peripheral blood. The receptor set was obtained from an older woman with COVID-19, enrolled during active disease. Each CDR3 is given with its conserved first and last residue. Each record gives: D gene, V gene, J gene, clone size, CDR3 protein, CDR3 DNA. The D gene is left open where the match is weak. Only part of the rows carry a size: once, few, many, or a class if the clone is expanded.

NA,TRBV25-1,TRBJ2-1,NA,CASSVGLHNEQFF,TGTGCCAGCAGTGTTGGACTTCACAATGAGCAGTTCTTC
NA,TRBV30,TRBJ2-7,NA,CAWGAGSYEQYF,TGTGCCTGGGGGGCAGGGTCCTACGAGCAGTACTTC
NA,TRBV19,TRBJ1-2,NA,CASSTKKVSGGRGGYTF,TGTGCCAGTAGTACGAAAAAAGTTTCCGGTGGACGGGGTGGCTACACCTTC
NA,TRBV10-3,TRBJ1-2,NA,CAISGRDSNGYTF,TGTGCCATCAGTGGTCGAGACAGTAATGGCTACACCTTC
NA,TRBV2,TRBJ1-1,NA,CASSELRINTEAFF,TGTGCCAGCAGTGAACTCAGAATCAACACTGAAGCTTTCTTT
NA,TRBV2,TRBJ1-1,NA,CASATEVAGTEAFF,TGTGCCAGCGCGACGGAGGTCGCCGGTACTGAAGCTTTCTTT
NA,TRBV14,TRBJ1-3,NA,CASSRSPGFQSF,TGTGCCAGCAGCCGATCCCCGGGGTTCCAGAGCTTT
NA,TRBV7-2,TRBJ1-4,NA,CASSVRGGTGIGEKLFF,TGTGCCAGCAGCGTTAGGGGGGGAACAGGGATAGGTGAAAAACTGTTTTTT
NA,TRBV3-1/TRBV3-2,TRBJ1-2,NA,CASSPGTGEFYGYTF,TGTGCCAGCAGCCCAGGGACGGGGGAATTCTATGGCTACACCTTC
NA,TRBV6-2/TRBV6-3,TRBJ1-1,NA,CASSFQEDTEAFF,TGTGCCAGCAGTTTCCAGGAGGACACTGAAGCTTTCTTT
NA,TRBV18,TRBJ1-1,NA,CASSPQGGGNTEAFF,TGTGCCAGCTCACCTCAGGGAGGGGGGAACACTGAAGCTTTCTTT
TRBD1,TRBV5-6,TRBJ1-6,NA,CASSLAGGDRASPLHF,TGTGCCAGCAGCTTGGCCGGGGGGGACAGGGCTTCACCCCTCCACTTT
NA,TRBV21-1,TRBJ1-6,once,CASHALNGQGHNSPLHF,TGTGCCAGCCACGCCCTAAATGGTCAGGGCCATAATTCACCCCTCCACTTT
NA,TRBV5-4,TRBJ2-3,once,CASSQFRGGLGTDTQYF,TGTGCCAGCAGCCAGTTTAGGGGGGGTTTGGGCACAGATACGCAGTATTTT
NA,TRBV7-2,TRBJ2-7,NA,CASSSQGYEQYF,TGTGCCAGCAGCTCCCAGGGCTACGAGCAGTACTTC
NA,TRBV7-9,TRBJ2-7,few,CASSLEAGYEQYF,TGTGCCAGCAGCTTAGAAGCAGGCTACGAGCAGTACTTC
NA,TRBV2,TRBJ1-1,NA,CASSIGRNTEAFF,TGTGCCAGCAGCATTGGCCGGAACACTGAAGCTTTCTTT
TRBD1,TRBV19,TRBJ1-1,NA,CASSPHGTGWNTEAFF,TGTGCCAGTAGTCCCCACGGGACAGGGTGGAACACTGAAGCTTTCTTT
NA,TRBV6-5,TRBJ1-5,NA,CASSPLSGSNQPQHF,TGTGCCAGCAGTCCCTTGTCGGGTAGCAATCAGCCCCAGCATTTT
TRBD1,TRBV4-3,TRBJ1-4,NA,CASSPGQGEKLFF,TGCGCCAGCAGCCCCGGACAGGGCGAAAAACTGTTTTTT
NA,TRBV18,TRBJ1-6,NA,CASSAGSSYNSPLHF,TGTGCCAGCTCGGCGGGGAGCTCCTATAATTCACCCCTCCACTTT
TRBD1,TRBV27,TRBJ1-1,NA,CASSFQGQADTEAFF,TGTGCCAGCAGTTTTCAGGGACAGGCCGACACTGAAGCTTTCTTT
TRBD2,TRBV9,TRBJ2-7,NA,CASSPGDYSYEQYF,TGTGCCAGCAGCCCCGGGGACTACTCCTACGAGCAGTACTTC
NA,TRBV6-5,TRBJ1-2,NA,CASSSSRGYGYTF,TGTGCCAGCAGTTCTTCCAGGGGCTATGGCTACACCTTC
NA,TRBV9,TRBJ1-2,NA,CASSPEGRTFYGYTF,TGTGCCAGCAGCCCAGAGGGCAGGACCTTCTATGGCTACACCTTC
NA,TRBV12-3/TRBV12-4,TRBJ2-1,NA,CASSSGTYNEQFF,TGTGCCAGCAGCAGCGGCACCTACAATGAGCAGTTCTTC
NA,TRBV7-2,TRBJ1-1,NA,CASSQKLQGTEAFF,TGTGCCAGCAGCCAAAAACTCCAGGGTACTGAAGCTTTCTTT
NA,TRBV5-1,TRBJ2-2,NA,CASSLTGNTGELFF,TGCGCCAGCAGCTTGACGGGGAACACCGGGGAGCTGTTTTTT
NA,TRBV12-3/TRBV12-4,TRBJ1-1,NA,CASSRDANGGAFF,TGTGCCAGCAGCCGGGACGCTAACGGGGGAGCTTTCTTT
TRBD1,TRBV7-3,TRBJ2-7,NA,CASSLTGGNEQYF,TGTGCCAGCAGCTTAACAGGGGGCAACGAGCAGTACTTC
NA,TRBV2,TRBJ1-2,NA,CASSERSLPPWGYTF,TGTGCCAGCAGTGAAAGAAGTCTACCACCCTGGGGCTACACCTTC
NA,TRBV5-4,TRBJ2-7,NA,CASSRDNTYEQYF,TGTGCCAGCAGCCGGGACAATACCTACGAGCAGTACTTC
NA,TRBV29-1,TRBJ2-1,NA,CSVEPSGGMEQFF,TGCAGCGTTGAACCCTCTGGAGGAATGGAGCAGTTCTTC
NA,TRBV10-3,TRBJ1-6,NA,CAIRPEAGKGNSPLHF,TGTGCCATCCGTCCTGAGGCAGGGAAGGGTAATTCACCCCTCCACTTT
NA,TRBV2,TRBJ1-2,NA,CASNRGTRFGYTF,TGTGCCAGCAATAGAGGGACAAGGTTTGGCTACACCTTC
NA,TRBV11-3,TRBJ1-1,NA,CASSLQVNTEAFF,TGTGCCAGCAGCTTACAGGTGAACACTGAAGCTTTCTTT
NA,TRBV7-2,TRBJ1-1,NA,CASSGQGPGTEAFF,TGTGCCAGCAGCGGTCAGGGGCCGGGGACTGAAGCTTTCTTT
TRBD1,TRBV30,TRBJ1-2,NA,CAWRHRGEDGYTF,TGTGCCTGGAGACACAGGGGTGAGGATGGCTACACCTTC
TRBD1,TRBV4-3,TRBJ1-5,NA,CASSQDRGLRQPQHF,TGCGCCAGCAGCCAAGACAGGGGGCTACGACAGCCCCAGCATTTT
TRBD1,TRBV19,TRBJ1-2,NA,CASTRGAGYTF,TGTGCCAGTACCAGGGGGGCTGGCTACACCTTC
NA,TRBV5-1,TRBJ2-7,NA,CASSLDIGPYEQYF,TGCGCCAGCAGCTTGGACATTGGCCCCTACGAGCAGTACTTC
NA,TRBV9,TRBJ1-6,NA,CASSVGSSSYNSPLHF,TGTGCCAGCAGCGTAGGGTCGAGCTCCTATAATTCACCCCTCCACTTT
NA,TRBV2,TRBJ2-7,NA,CASSQPGDVSYEQYF,TGTGCCAGCAGTCAACCAGGGGACGTCTCCTACGAGCAGTACTTC
NA,TRBV6-1,TRBJ1-2,NA,CASSEGGRDYGYTF,TGTGCCAGCAGTGAGGGGGGAAGGGACTATGGCTACACCTTC
NA,TRBV6-5,TRBJ1-1,NA,CASVNYGGMTEAFF,TGTGCCAGCGTTAATTACGGGGGAATGACTGAAGCTTTCTTT
NA,TRBV3-1/TRBV3-2,TRBJ2-5,NA,CASKGRGPETQYF,TGTGCCAGCAAAGGGCGAGGGCCAGAGACCCAGTACTTC
NA,TRBV10-3,TRBJ1-1,NA,CATHETGLMNTEAFF,TGTGCCACCCATGAAACAGGTCTCATGAACACTGAAGCTTTCTTT
NA,TRBV7-9,TRBJ2-1,NA,CASRQGYGYNEQFF,TGTGCCAGCAGGCAGGGATATGGCTACAATGAGCAGTTCTTC
TRBD1,TRBV30,TRBJ1-6,NA,CAWRLTGGGSPLHF,TGTGCCTGGAGGTTGACAGGGGGCGGTTCACCCCTCCACTTT
TRBD1,TRBV5-1,TRBJ1-2,few,CASQTGVGYGYTF,TGCGCCAGCCAAACAGGGGTGGGGTATGGCTACACCTTC
NA,TRBV20-1,TRBJ1-2,NA,CAPPGGHGYTF,TGCGCACCTCCGGGGGGCCATGGCTACACCTTC
NA,TRBV18,TRBJ2-7,few,CASSPPVGQNEQYF,TGTGCCAGCTCACCACCGGTGGGGCAAAACGAGCAGTACTTC
NA,TRBV3-1/TRBV3-2,TRBJ2-7,NA,CASSLDHGGGSYEQYF,TGTGCCAGCAGCCTAGACCACGGGGGTGGCTCCTACGAGCAGTACTTC